This T cell receptor (beta chain) was retrieved from a study of cytomegalovirus exposure and HLA in healthy donors. General study findings and limits: Highly shared sequence variants in one cluster were likely a sequencing artifact. A link between a missense DCLRE1C variant and TCR beta V- and J-gene trimming emerged from a later analysis. The authors enumerated some 160 TCR beta chains as linked to cytomegalovirus.

This CDR3 has 13 residues. Trimming took 7 bases from V and 2 from J; bases not matched to a gene: 6. Germline CDR1 GTSNPN, CDR2 SVGIG (reference sequence). The PCR used 60 Vbeta and 13 Jbeta primers. Authors' methods: In a later analysis, 10 million to 11 million of tens of millions of unique beta chains occurred in at least two donors. TCRdb's copy holds only in-frame clones and misses some; the assay was immunoSEQ multiplex PCR. The DNA was the basis for D and trimming; V, J and clone size are from that table. The sample lists approximately 4,500 clones, over 75% occurring once. About this clone itself: Its antigen is unidentified.

The sequence was obtained from a woman in her 40s in good health and CMV-seropositive. The chain links TRBV30 to TRBJ2-5; the match to TRBD2 covers 8 bases. The sequenced material came from PBMCs. The CDR3: CASRTGGQETQYF. CDR3 bases: TGTGCCTCCCGGACGGGAGGGCAAGAGACCCAGTACTTC.